Detailed here is one T cell receptor beta chain. Antigen unknown. The CDR3 loop spans 17 amino acids. J lost 6 bases, V lost 5 bases, and 8 bases had no gene match. Germline V gene data show CDR1 as MNHNY and CDR2 as SVGAGI (reference sequence). The sample comes from a study of post-analysis software for immune sequencing data. General observations from the study: With TRBV5-6, TRBV5-1 and TRBV20-1 included, about five TRBV segments were more frequent in patients than in controls. When compared against controls, multiple sclerosis patients showed significantly lower normalized Chao1 diversity.

Every TCR beta cDNA library bore unique molecular identifiers. With about 0.95 to 11 million T cells as the source, 400,000 to 550,000 cDNA molecules resulted. Using its own MiXCR run on the PCR reads, TCRdb lists one record per CDR3 protein. This sample has roughly 200,000 distinct CDR3 sequences; about 30% occur once, and the top ten carry less than 4%. The TCR sequence derives from a girl aged 2-17 years with multiple sclerosis. Sequences were obtained from blood. The chain employs TRBV6-6 and TRBJ2-2, with 14 bases identical to TRBD2. The CDR3 coding sequence is TGTGCCAGCAGTACAGTTAGACTAGCGGGAGGGCCCGGGGAGCTGTTTTTT. It specifies CASSTVRLAGGPGELFF.